The clone carrying this T cell receptor beta chain was recorded only once. In the original processing: How many nucleated cells were present was estimated from reference gene primer amplification. TCRdb keeps only in-frame clones here, not all; method: immunoSEQ multiplex PCR. V, J and clone size are those of that table, while D and trimming were read from the DNA. The sample holds roughly 200,000 clones, approximately 81% seen once. This entry belongs to a study of blood T cell repertoires in COVID-19. Turning to the study itself: Acute-phase and convalescent COVID-19 samples originated in the United States, Italy and Spain. T cells, B-cell-depleted T cells, or PBMCs provided the cDNA or gDNA that served as material.

This CDR3 region has 16 residues. CDR1 is SGHTA, CDR2 FQGNSA, per germline. Trimming removed 5 bases from V and 7 bases from J; junction bases left unmatched: 12. The sequence derives from a human donor in a cohort sampled during active COVID-19. Material: peripheral blood. The V and J genes are TRBV7-2 and TRBJ2-1; the match to TRBD2 covers 9 bases. The CDR3 DNA reads TGTGCCAGCAGCATAAGGGGGCGGGAGGGGAGAAATGAGCAGTTCTTC. Its protein is CASSIRGREGRNEQFF.